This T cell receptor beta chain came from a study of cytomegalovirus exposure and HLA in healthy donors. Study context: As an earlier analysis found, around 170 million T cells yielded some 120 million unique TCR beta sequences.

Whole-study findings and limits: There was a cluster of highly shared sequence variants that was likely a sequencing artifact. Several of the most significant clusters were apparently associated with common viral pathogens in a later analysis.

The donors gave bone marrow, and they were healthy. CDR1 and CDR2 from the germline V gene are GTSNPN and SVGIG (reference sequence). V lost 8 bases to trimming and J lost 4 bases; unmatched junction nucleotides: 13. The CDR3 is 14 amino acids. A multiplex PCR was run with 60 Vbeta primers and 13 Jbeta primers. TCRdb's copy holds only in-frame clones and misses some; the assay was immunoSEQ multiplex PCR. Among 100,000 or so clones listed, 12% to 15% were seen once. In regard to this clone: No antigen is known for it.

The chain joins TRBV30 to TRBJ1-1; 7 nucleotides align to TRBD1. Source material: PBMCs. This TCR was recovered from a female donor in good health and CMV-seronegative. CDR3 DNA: TGTGCCCGATCCAAAGAGACAGGGAGCACTGAAGCTTTCTTT. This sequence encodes CARSKETGSTEAFF. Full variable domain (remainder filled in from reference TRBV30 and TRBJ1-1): SQTIHQWPATLVQPVGSPLSLECTVEGTSNPNLYWYRQAAGRGLQLLFYSVGIGQISSEVPQNLSASRPQDRQFILSSKKLLLSDSGFYLCARSKETGSTEAFFGQGTRLTVV.